The next 32 T cell receptor beta chains were all read from a single sample in a study of OX40 agonist ivuxolimab in advanced cancers. TCRdb keeps only in-frame clones here, not all; method: immunoSEQ multiplex PCR. In the table there are some 75,000 clones, more than 70% of which are singletons. The specimen was CD4+ or CD8+ T cells sorted from blood, collected in a trial of the OX40 agonist ivuxolimab. The receptors stem from an adult with an advanced solid tumor such as melanoma, head and neck, liver or kidney cancer.

The V call is TRBV5-1, the J call TRBJ1-5; 9 positions match TRBD1. CDR1 is SGHRS and CDR2 is YFSETQ in the germline V gene. The junction had 7 bases not matched to a gene; V was cut back by 4 bases and J by 8 bases. This CDR3 region has 14 residues. CDR3 in DNA: TGCGCCAGCAGCCGACAGGGGGGTTTGGAGCCCCAGCATTTT. Its protein is CASSRQGGLEPQHF. Filled out from reference TRBV5-1 and TRBJ1-5, the complete variable domain reads KAGVTQTPRYLIKTRGQQVTLSCSPISGHRSVSWYQQTPGQGLQFLFEYFSETQRNKGNFPGRFSGRQFSNSRSEMNVSTLELGDSALYLCASSRQGGLEPQHFGDGTRLSIL.

The J gene is TRBJ2-5, the V gene TRBV28; 9 bases are shared with TRBD2. Trimming cost V 4 bases and J 2 bases; bases outside gene matches: 2. The CDR3 has 14 amino acids. In germline, CDR1 is MDHEN, CDR2 SYDVKM. The chain's CDR3 is CASSSLAGQETQYF. CDR3 DNA sequence: TGTGCCAGCAGTTCGCTAGCGGGACAAGAGACCCAGTACTTC.

The chain carries TRBV30 and TRBJ2-2; 9 bases map to TRBD2. CDR3 length: 15 residues. V shed 0 bases, J shed 4 bases, and the junction held 3 bases outside the gene matches. Germline values: CDR1 GTSNPN, CDR2 SVGIG (reference sequence). CDR3 sequence: CAWSVVSGGTGELFF. CDR3 in DNA: TGTGCCTGGAGTGTCGTTAGCGGGGGCACCGGGGAGCTGTTTTTT.

The chain couples TRBV27 to TRBJ1-1; possibly TRBD1 for D (5 bases). Germline V gene sequence: CDR1 MNHEY, CDR2 SMNVEV (reference sequence). The CDR3 is 14 amino acids. The ends were cut back, 6 bases at V and 4 bases at J, with 15 bases in the middle. For the CDR3, the DNA is TGTGCCAGCAGATTCCAGGGATCCGGCACTGAAGCTTTCTTT. Encoded protein: CASRFQGSGTEAFF.

This chain links TRBV7-9 with TRBJ1-3; D gene uncertain. Trimming removed 1 base at V and 2 bases at J, with 6 bases between. The CDR3 covers 14 residues. Germline V gene data show CDR1 as SEHNR and CDR2 as FQNEAQ (reference sequence). The CDR3 DNA reads TGTGCCAGCAGCTTAGATTTACCTGGAAACACCATATATTTT. This translates into CASSLDLPGNTIYF.

This clone was counted a single time. The V gene is TRBV4-1, the J gene TRBJ2-7; TRBD1 aligns across 8 bases. Unmatched junction bases numbered 12, after V lost 0 bases and J lost 5 bases. CDR1 and CDR2 from the germline V gene are MGHRA and YSYEKL. The CDR3 has 17 residues. CDR3: CASSQDSPGGGLNEQYF. Here the CDR3 DNA reads TGCGCCAGCAGCCAAGATTCCCCAGGGGGCGGATTAAACGAGCAGTACTTC.

In its sample, this clone is medium-sized. The rearrangement joins TRBV2 to TRBJ1-5; TRBD1 is a possible D gene (5 bases). This CDR3 is built from 15 residues. Trimming removed 7 bases at V and 4 bases at J, with 17 bases between. Per the germline V gene, CDR1 is SNHLY and CDR2 is FYNNEI. The CDR3 DNA reads TGTGCCAGCAAAATTAGGGAGGGGCCTAATCAGCCCCAGCATTTT. Protein sequence: CASKIREGPNQPQHF.

The V gene is TRBV9, the J gene TRBJ1-1; unclear D gene. The V end was cut by 4 bases, the J end by 4 bases, with 14 bases between. The CDR3 runs 14 residues. The germline gives CDR1 SGDLS, CDR2 YYNGEE. The CDR3 DNA follows: TGTGCCAGCAGCCGAGCGGGTGGTGCCACTGAAGCTTTCTTT. The encoded protein is CASSRAGGATEAFF. Variable domain in full (rest from reference TRBV9 and TRBJ1-1): DSGVTQTPKHLITATGQRVTLRCSPRSGDLSVYWYQQSLDQGLQFLIQYYNGEERAKGNILERFSAQQFPDLHSELNLSSLELGDSALYFCASSRAGGATEAFFGQGTRLTVV.

This chain uses TRBV19 with TRBJ2-6; TRBD1 matches at 7 bases. The trim removed 4 bases at V and 4 bases at J, leaving 4 bases unmatched. The CDR3 loop spans 15 amino acids. Germline loops: CDR1 LNHDA, CDR2 SQIVND (reference sequence). In DNA, the CDR3 is TGTGCCAGTAGTACTGACAGGGCCGGGGCCAACGTCCTGACTTTC. Translation gives CASSTDRAGANVLTF. Filled out from reference TRBV19 and TRBJ2-6, the complete variable domain reads DGGITQSPKYLFRKEGQNVTLSCEQNLNHDAMYWYRQDPGQGLRLIYYSQIVNDFQKGDIAEGYSVSREKKESFPLTVTSAQKNPTAFYLCASSTDRAGANVLTFGAGSRLTVL.

This chain connects TRBV28 to TRBJ2-6; TRBD1 or TRBD2 may be the D gene (6 bases each). Trimming pared 3 bases from V and 3 bases from J, leaving 12 bases between. CDR1 is MDHEN and CDR2 is SYDVKM in the germline V gene. CDR3 length: 16 amino acids. The CDR3 DNA is TGTGCCAGCAGTTTGACGGGGGCAGTTGGGGCCAACGTCCTGACTTTC. Protein sequence: CASSLTGAVGANVLTF.

In its sample, this clone was seen once. CDR3 sequence reads: CASSQPLRRGGEKLFF. The CDR3 DNA sequence: TGCGCCAGCAGCCAACCTTTAAGACGGGGTGGGGAAAAACTGTTTTTT. The rearrangement joins TRBV4-1 to TRBJ1-4; D uncertain. This CDR3 region has 16 residues. Per the germline V gene, CDR1 is MGHRA and CDR2 is YSYEKL. The V gene lost 2 bases and the J gene lost 8 bases, with 18 bases spanning the gap.

This clone has a single count. The V call is TRBV5-1, the J call TRBJ1-2, with 8 bases identical to TRBD1. The junction had 9 bases not matched to a gene; V was cut back by 5 bases and J by 6 bases. From germline, CDR1 is SGHRS and CDR2 YFSETQ. The CDR3 extends over 14 amino acids. The CDR3 region is CASRNTGTGDGYTF. CDR3 nucleotides: TGCGCCAGCAGGAATACCGGGACAGGAGATGGCTACACCTTC.

The chain couples TRBV18 to TRBJ1-1; possibly TRBD1 for D (5 bases). V shed 3 bases and J shed 0 bases, with 8 bases lying between them. This CDR3 is 14 amino acids long. Germline CDR1 and CDR2: KGHSH and LQKENI. CDR3 in DNA: TGTGCCAGCTCACCGGGGCAGATGAACACTGAAGCTTTCTTT. It encodes CASSPGQMNTEAFF. Drawing the rest from reference TRBV18 and TRBJ1-1, the complete variable domain is NAGVMQNPRHLVRRRGQEARLRCSPMKGHSHVYWYRQLPEEGLKFMVYLQKENIIDESGMPKERFSAEFPKEGPSILRIQQVVRGDSAAYFCASSPGQMNTEAFFGQGTRLTVV.

The chain employs TRBV6-5 and TRBJ2-2, with D unclear. Germline CDR1 and CDR2: MNHEY and SVGAGI. Trimming removed 5 bases at V and 8 bases at J, with 9 bases between. There are 12 residues in the CDR3. This CDR3 reads CASSQTLGELFF. CDR3 bases: TGTGCCAGCAGTCAAACTCTTGGGGAGCTGTTTTTT.

This chain joins TRBV27 and TRBJ2-3; D gene ambiguous. This CDR3 has 12 residues. Germline CDR1 reads MNHEY; CDR2 reads SMNVEV (reference sequence). Trimming removed 7 bases from V and 6 bases from J, with 11 bases in between. The CDR3 here is CASTGRADTQYF. Written as DNA, the CDR3 is TGTGCCAGCACCGGACGGGCGGATACGCAGTATTTT.

This sequence joins TRBV5-8 and TRBJ2-4, with TRBD2 identical over 12 bases. V gave up 0 bases and J gave up 3 bases; unmatched junction bases: 10. The CDR3 is 19 amino acids. Germline CDR1 is SGHTS and CDR2 is YDEGEE. The CDR3 region is CASSLVASGRAYGKNIQYF. In DNA, the CDR3 is TGTGCCAGCAGCTTGGTTGCTAGCGGGAGGGCCTATGGCAAAAACATTCAGTACTTC.

The rearrangement uses TRBV7-8 and TRBJ2-7; 9 bases match TRBD2. This CDR3 is built from 16 residues. The ends lost 4 bases at V and 2 bases at J; junction bases unmatched: 9. Germline CDR1 SGHVS, CDR2 FQNEAQ. The CDR3 sequence: CASSSLVLAGAYEQYF. The CDR3 DNA follows: TGTGCCAGCAGCTCTCTAGTATTAGCGGGGGCCTACGAGCAGTACTTC. The complete variable domain, with remaining parts taken from reference TRBV7-8 and TRBJ2-7, reads GAGVSQSPRYKVAKRGQDVALRCDPISGHVSLFWYQQALGQGPEFLTYFQNEAQLDKSGLPSDRFFAERPEGSVSTLKIQRTQQEDSAVYLCASSSLVLAGAYEQYFGPGTRLTVT.

The V gene is TRBV6-1, the J gene TRBJ1-2; D unresolved. Germline lookup yields CDR1 MNHNS and CDR2 SASEGT. The ends were cut back, 4 bases at V and 4 bases at J, with 22 bases in the middle. This CDR3 comprises 17 residues. The CDR3 region has the DNA TGTGCCAGCAGTGGCCCCGCCGGGGTAAATATCGTCTATGGCTACACCTTC. Translating it yields CASSGPAGVNIVYGYTF.

The chain links TRBV9 to TRBJ2-3; the match to TRBD1 covers 7 bases. The trim removed 3 bases at V and 2 bases at J, leaving 6 bases unmatched. Germline V gene data show CDR1 as SGDLS and CDR2 as YYNGEE. This CDR3 has 15 residues. The CDR3 DNA sequence: TGTGCCAGCAGCGCCCGACAGGGCCTCACAGATACGCAGTATTTT. As protein: CASSARQGLTDTQYF.

The sample holds one count of this clone. The chain couples TRBV7-3 to TRBJ2-1, with D possibly being TRBD2 (7 bases). Germline loops: CDR1 SGHTA, CDR2 FQGTGA. Trimming took 0 bases from V and 1 from J, leaving 10 bases between them. The CDR3 runs 16 residues. CDR3 in DNA: TGTGCCAGCAGCTTAACGGGGGGGCAGTCCTACAATGAGCAGTTCTTC. Amino acids: CASSLTGGQSYNEQFF.

V and J are TRBV9 and TRBJ2-1; 10 positions match TRBD1. The J segment lost 7 bases and the V segment lost 4 bases, leaving 5 bases of the junction unmatched. This CDR3 comprises 14 residues. Germline V gene data show CDR1 as SGDLS and CDR2 as YYNGEE. Written as DNA, the CDR3 is TGTGCCAGCAGCAGACAGGGGGCGCTTAATGAGCAGTTCTTC. Translated, it gives CASSRQGALNEQFF.

The chain uses TRBV28 and TRBJ1-1; D is possibly TRBD1 (5 bases). This CDR3 contains 11 residues. Trimming left V 3 bases short and J 12 bases short, with 11 bases between. Looked up from germline, CDR1 is MDHEN and CDR2 is SYDVKM. CDR3 region: CASSLGRGSFF. The CDR3 nucleotides read TGTGCCAGCAGTTTGGGGAGGGGATCTTTCTTT.

The chain carries TRBV7-2 and TRBJ2-1, with TRBD2 matching 12 bases. V shed 1 base and J 0 bases; nucleotides not matched to a gene: 4. There are 18 residues in the CDR3. Germline V gene lookup returns CDR1 SGHTA and CDR2 FQGNSA. The CDR3 bases are TGTGCCAGCAGCTTAGAAGCTAGCGGGAGGGGCTCCTACAATGAGCAGTTCTTC. Its translation is CASSLEASGRGSYNEQFF.

The chain has TRBV5-1 and TRBJ2-1; weak D call: TRBD1 (6 bases). V gave up 3 bases and J gave up 6 bases, with 13 bases separating them. Per the germline V gene, CDR1 is SGHRS and CDR2 is YFSETQ. This CDR3 is 14 amino acids long. The CDR3 sequence is CASSSTGSLNEQFF. Written as DNA, the CDR3 is TGCGCCAGCAGCTCGACAGGTAGCCTCAATGAGCAGTTCTTC.

The chain has TRBV6-6 and TRBJ2-1; D possibly corresponds to TRBD2 (6 bases). With 7 bases removed from V and 9 bases from J, the gap between germline ends came to 16 bases. Germline assignment: CDR1 MNHNY and CDR2 SVGAGI (reference sequence). The CDR3 extends over 13 amino acids. DNA for the CDR3: TGTGCCAGCACCCGAACGACAGCGGGTGAGCAGTTCTTC. Its protein product is CASTRTTAGEQFF.

This clone appeared a single time. DNA for the CDR3: TGTGCCAGCAGTTTACGGGCAGGGGGGCAGCCCCAGCATTTT. As protein: CASSLRAGGQPQHF. This chain links TRBV27 with TRBJ1-5; 7 bases map to TRBD1. J was trimmed by 7 bases and V by 2 bases; bases with no gene match: 5. The CDR3 has 14 amino acids. CDR1 and CDR2 from the germline V gene are MNHEY and SMNVEV (reference sequence).

V and J are TRBV28 and TRBJ2-7; the D is unclear. Germline values: CDR1 MDHEN, CDR2 SYDVKM. The CDR3 runs to 14 residues. The V gene lost 2 bases and the J gene lost 2 bases, with 10 bases spanning the gap. The CDR3 reads CASSLTGPTYEQYF. The DNA of the CDR3 is TGTGCCAGCAGTTTAACGGGTCCAACCTACGAGCAGTACTTC.

The chain joins TRBV30 to TRBJ1-2, with a possible D match to TRBD1 (5 bases). The CDR3 covers 17 residues. Looked up from germline, CDR1 is GTSNPN and CDR2 is SVGIG (reference sequence). V gave up 5 bases and J gave up 0 bases, with 22 bases separating them. CDR3 coding DNA: TGTGCCTGGGTTCTTCCAGGGCCCATTCCAGCTAACTATGGCTACACCTTC. This encodes CAWVLPGPIPANYGYTF.

This clone was found a few times. This chain uses TRBV28 with TRBJ1-5, with a possible D match to TRBD1 (5 bases). This CDR3 comprises 13 residues. Looked up from germline, CDR1 is MDHEN and CDR2 is SYDVKM. V was trimmed by 6 bases and J by 5 bases, leaving 11 bases between them. CDR3 in amino acids: CASRVGGYQPQHF. CDR3 nucleotide sequence: TGTGCCAGCAGAGTGGGGGGTTATCAGCCCCAGCATTTT.

This chain connects TRBV28 to TRBJ1-1, with D possibly TRBD1 on 6 matching bases. Per germline, CDR1 MDHEN and CDR2 SYDVKM. V shed 6 bases and J shed 7 bases, with 12 bases lying between them. CDR3 length equals 12 residues. Here the CDR3 reads CASSFQGIEAFF. The CDR3 DNA reads as TGTGCCAGCAGCTTCCAGGGGATTGAAGCTTTCTTT.

This chain uses TRBV7-2 with TRBJ1-5; a possible D gene is TRBD1 (5 bases). The ends were cut back, 5 bases at V and 2 bases at J, with 13 bases in the middle. Looked up from germline, CDR1 is SGHTA and CDR2 is FQGNSA. This CDR3 region has 15 residues. CDR3 sequence (DNA): TGTGCCAGCAGCAGGACCCAAGGGGGCAATCAGCCCCAGCATTTT. This codes for CASSRTQGGNQPQHF.

J is TRBJ2-3 and V is TRBV30; D may be TRBD1 (5 bases). The CDR3 is 16 residues long. Trimming shortened V by 3 bases and J by 3 bases, and 19 bases separated the two germline ends. The V gene's germline CDR1 is GTSNPN and CDR2 SVGIG (reference sequence). The CDR3 spells CAWSPLKGFGTDTQYF. In DNA, the CDR3 is TGTGCCTGGAGCCCTCTCAAGGGGTTTGGTACAGATACGCAGTATTTT. The full variable domain, completed using reference TRBV30 and TRBJ2-3, is SQTIHQWPATLVQPVGSPLSLECTVEGTSNPNLYWYRQAAGRGLQLLFYSVGIGQISSEVPQNLSASRPQDRQFILSSKKLLLSDSGFYLCAWSPLKGFGTDTQYFGPGTRLTVL.